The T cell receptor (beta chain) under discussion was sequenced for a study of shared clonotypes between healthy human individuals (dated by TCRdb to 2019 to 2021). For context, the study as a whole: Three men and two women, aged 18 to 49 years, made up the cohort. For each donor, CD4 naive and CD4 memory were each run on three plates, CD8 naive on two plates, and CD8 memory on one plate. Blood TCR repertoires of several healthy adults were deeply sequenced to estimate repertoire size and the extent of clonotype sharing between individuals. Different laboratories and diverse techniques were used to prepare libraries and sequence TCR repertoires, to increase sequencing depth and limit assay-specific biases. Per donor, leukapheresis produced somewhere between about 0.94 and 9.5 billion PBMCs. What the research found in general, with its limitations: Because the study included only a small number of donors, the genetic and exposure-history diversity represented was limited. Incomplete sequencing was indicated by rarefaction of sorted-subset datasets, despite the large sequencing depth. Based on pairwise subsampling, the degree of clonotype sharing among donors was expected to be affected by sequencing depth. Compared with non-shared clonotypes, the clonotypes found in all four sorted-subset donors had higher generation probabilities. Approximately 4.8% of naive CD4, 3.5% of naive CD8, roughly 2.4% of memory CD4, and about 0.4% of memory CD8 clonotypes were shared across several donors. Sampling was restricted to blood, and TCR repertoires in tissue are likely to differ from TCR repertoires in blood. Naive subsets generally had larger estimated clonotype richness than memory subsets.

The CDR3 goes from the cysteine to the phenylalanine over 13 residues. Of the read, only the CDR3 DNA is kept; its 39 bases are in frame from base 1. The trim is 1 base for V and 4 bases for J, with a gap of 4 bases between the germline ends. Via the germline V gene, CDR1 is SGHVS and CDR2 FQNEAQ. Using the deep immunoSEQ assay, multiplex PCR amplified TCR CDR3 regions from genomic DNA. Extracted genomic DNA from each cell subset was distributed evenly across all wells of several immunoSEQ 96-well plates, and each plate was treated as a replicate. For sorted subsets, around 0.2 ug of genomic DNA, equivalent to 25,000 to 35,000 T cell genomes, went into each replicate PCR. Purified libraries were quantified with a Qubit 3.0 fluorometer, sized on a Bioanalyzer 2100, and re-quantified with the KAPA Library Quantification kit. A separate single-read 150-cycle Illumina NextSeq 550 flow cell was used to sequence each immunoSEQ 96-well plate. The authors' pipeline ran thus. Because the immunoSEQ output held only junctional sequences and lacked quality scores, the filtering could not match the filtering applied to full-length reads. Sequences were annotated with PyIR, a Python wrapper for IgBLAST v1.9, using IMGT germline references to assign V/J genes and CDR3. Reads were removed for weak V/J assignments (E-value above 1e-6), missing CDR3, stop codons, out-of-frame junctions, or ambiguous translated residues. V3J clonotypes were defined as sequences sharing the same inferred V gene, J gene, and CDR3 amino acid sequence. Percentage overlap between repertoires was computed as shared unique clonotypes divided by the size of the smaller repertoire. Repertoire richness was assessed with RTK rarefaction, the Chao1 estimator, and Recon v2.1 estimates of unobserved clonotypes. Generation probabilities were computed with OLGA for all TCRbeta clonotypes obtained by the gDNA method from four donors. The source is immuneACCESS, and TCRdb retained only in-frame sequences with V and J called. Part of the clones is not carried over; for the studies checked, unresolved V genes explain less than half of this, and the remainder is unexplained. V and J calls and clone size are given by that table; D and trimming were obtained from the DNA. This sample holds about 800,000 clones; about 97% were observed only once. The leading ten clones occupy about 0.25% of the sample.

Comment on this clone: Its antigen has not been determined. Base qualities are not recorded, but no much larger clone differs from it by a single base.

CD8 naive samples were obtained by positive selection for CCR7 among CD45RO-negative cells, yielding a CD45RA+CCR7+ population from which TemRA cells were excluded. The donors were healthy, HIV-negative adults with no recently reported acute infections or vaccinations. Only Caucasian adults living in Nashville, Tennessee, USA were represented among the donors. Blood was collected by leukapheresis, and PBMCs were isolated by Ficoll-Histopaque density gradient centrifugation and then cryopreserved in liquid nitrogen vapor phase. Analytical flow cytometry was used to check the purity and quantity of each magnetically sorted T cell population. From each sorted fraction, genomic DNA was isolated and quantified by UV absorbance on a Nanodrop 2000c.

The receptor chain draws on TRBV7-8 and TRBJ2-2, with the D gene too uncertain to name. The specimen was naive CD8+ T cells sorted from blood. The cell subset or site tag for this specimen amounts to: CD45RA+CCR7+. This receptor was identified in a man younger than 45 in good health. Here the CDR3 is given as CASSLEGTGELFF. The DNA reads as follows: TGTGCCAGCAGCTTAGAAGGCACCGGGGAGCTGTTTTTT.